This is a list of T cell receptor beta chains from one sample in a study of human T cells and chemical hapten exposure. A single record per CDR3 protein comes from TCRdb applying MiXCR to the RACE reads. Among about 190,000 distinct CDR3 sequences listed, more than 20% were seen once. Material: whole blood, obtained in connection with sensitization to the hapten diphenylcyclopropenone (DPC). Every receptor here comes from a middle-aged woman with alopecia areata. Some clones in this sample may be carry-over from other donors' samples. CDR3s include the opening cysteine and the closing phenylalanine or tryptophan. Each record gives: CDR3 protein, CDR3 DNA, clone size, J gene, D gene, V gene. The D gene is left open where the match is weak. The size field is filled for only some rows; it gives once, few, many or a size class.

CDR3 protein: CASSTANSYEQYF
CDR3 DNA: TGTGCCAGTAGTACAGCGAACTCCTACGAGCAGTACTTC
clone size: NA
J gene: TRBJ2-7
D gene: NA
V gene: TRBV28

CDR3 protein: CASSYARANQETQYF
CDR3 DNA: TGTGCCAGCAGTTACGCCAGGGCTAACCAAGAGACCCAGTACTTC
clone size: NA
J gene: TRBJ2-5
D gene: NA
V gene: TRBV6-2/TRBV6-3

CDR3 protein: CASRVLAGGPGELFF
CDR3 DNA: TGTGCCAGCAGGGTACTAGCGGGAGGTCCCGGGGAGCTGTTTTTT
clone size: NA
J gene: TRBJ2-2
D gene: TRBD2
V gene: TRBV12-3/TRBV12-4

CDR3 protein: CSARDSRLAGGYEQYF
CDR3 DNA: TGCAGTGCTAGAGATTCCCGACTAGCGGGAGGCTACGAGCAGTACTTC
clone size: few
J gene: TRBJ2-7
D gene: TRBD2
V gene: TRBV20-1

CDR3 protein: CASSHPPRRGGTDTQYF
CDR3 DNA: TGCGCCAGCAGCCACCCCCCGCGCCGAGGGGGCACAGATACGCAGTATTTT
clone size: many
J gene: TRBJ2-3
D gene: NA
V gene: TRBV4-1

CDR3 protein: CAISDPTVAGGLDNEQFF
CDR3 DNA: TGTGCCATCAGTGACCCGACGGTCGCAGGGGGCTTAGACAATGAGCAGTTCTTC
clone size: few
J gene: TRBJ2-1
D gene: TRBD1
V gene: TRBV10-3

CDR3 protein: CSARALSQGAANTGELFF
CDR3 DNA: TGCAGTGCTAGAGCGTTGTCTCAGGGTGCAGCGAACACCGGGGAGCTGTTTTTT
clone size: NA
J gene: TRBJ2-2
D gene: NA
V gene: TRBV20-1

CDR3 protein: CASSLDVRANEQFF
CDR3 DNA: TGTGCCAGCAGCTTAGACGTGAGGGCCAATGAGCAGTTCTTC
clone size: NA
J gene: TRBJ2-1
D gene: NA
V gene: TRBV7-9

CDR3 protein: CATSRDRGSGVPFF
CDR3 DNA: TGTGCCACCAGCAGAGATCGAGGTTCGGGAGTCCCGTTCTTC
clone size: NA
J gene: TRBJ2-1
D gene: NA
V gene: TRBV15

CDR3 protein: CASRAQIRGSIGYTF
CDR3 DNA: TGTGCCAGCAGGGCCCAAATCAGGGGCTCTATCGGCTACACCTTC
clone size: NA
J gene: TRBJ1-2
D gene: NA
V gene: TRBV6-1

CDR3 protein: CASSLTPGAETQYF
CDR3 DNA: TGTGCCAGCAGTCTAACCCCGGGGGCTGAGACCCAGTACTTC
clone size: NA
J gene: TRBJ2-5
D gene: NA
V gene: TRBV6-2/TRBV6-3

CDR3 protein: CASSLDSPGANVLTF
CDR3 DNA: TGTGCCAGCAGCTTAGACTCCCCTGGGGCCAACGTCCTGACTTTC
clone size: NA
J gene: TRBJ2-6
D gene: NA
V gene: TRBV7-9

CDR3 protein: CASSLADRYEQYF
CDR3 DNA: TGTGCCAGCAGCCTCGCAGATCGCTACGAGCAGTACTTC
clone size: NA
J gene: TRBJ2-7
D gene: NA
V gene: TRBV5-6

CDR3 protein: CATIQLRGQGLAGGDTQYF
CDR3 DNA: TGTGCCACCATCCAGTTGAGGGGGCAGGGACTAGCGGGAGGGGATACGCAGTATTTT
clone size: NA
J gene: TRBJ2-3
D gene: TRBD2
V gene: TRBV24-1

CDR3 protein: CASSLQGSEAFF
CDR3 DNA: TGTGCCAGCAGTTTACAGGGTTCGGAAGCTTTCTTT
clone size: few
J gene: TRBJ1-1
D gene: NA
V gene: TRBV12-3/TRBV12-4

CDR3 protein: CASSSNSGNTIYF
CDR3 DNA: TGCGCCAGCAGCTCCAACTCTGGAAACACCATATATTTT
clone size: few
J gene: TRBJ1-3
D gene: NA
V gene: TRBV5-1

CDR3 protein: CASSWGTPNTGELFF
CDR3 DNA: TGTGCCAGCAGTTGGGGGACACCGAACACCGGGGAGCTGTTTTTT
clone size: NA
J gene: TRBJ2-2
D gene: NA
V gene: TRBV6-2/TRBV6-3

CDR3 protein: CASSLEPGAAYEQYF
CDR3 DNA: TGCGCCAGCAGCTTGGAACCCGGGGCCGCCTACGAGCAGTACTTC
clone size: few
J gene: TRBJ2-7
D gene: NA
V gene: TRBV5-1

CDR3 protein: CASSQATGLQADTQYF
CDR3 DNA: TGTGCCAGCAGCCAGGCTACAGGGCTTCAGGCAGATACGCAGTATTTT
clone size: NA
J gene: TRBJ2-3
D gene: NA
V gene: TRBV4-2

CDR3 protein: CASNPAGIPGRTEAFF
CDR3 DNA: TGCGCCAGCAACCCTGCCGGTATCCCTGGGAGGACTGAAGCTTTCTTT
clone size: few
J gene: TRBJ1-1
D gene: NA
V gene: TRBV5-1

CDR3 protein: CASRLGGASETQYF
CDR3 DNA: TGTGCCAGCAGGTTGGGGGGAGCCTCAGAGACCCAGTACTTC
clone size: NA
J gene: TRBJ2-5
D gene: NA
V gene: TRBV27

CDR3 protein: CASSVITGGGTEAFF
CDR3 DNA: TGTGCCAGCAGCGTAATAACAGGGGGTGGCACTGAAGCTTTCTTT
clone size: few
J gene: TRBJ1-1
D gene: TRBD1
V gene: TRBV9

CDR3 protein: CASSLLGDADTQYF
CDR3 DNA: TGTGCCAGCAGCCTACTAGGGGACGCAGATACGCAGTATTTT
clone size: NA
J gene: TRBJ2-3
D gene: NA
V gene: TRBV6-4

CDR3 protein: CASHRWDTGELFF
CDR3 DNA: TGTGCCAGCCATCGCTGGGACACCGGGGAGCTGTTTTTT
clone size: NA
J gene: TRBJ2-2
D gene: NA
V gene: TRBV6-1

CDR3 protein: CASSQDLGRENEAFF
CDR3 DNA: TGTGCCAGCAGCCAAGATCTTGGCAGAGAGAATGAAGCTTTCTTT
clone size: few
J gene: TRBJ1-1
D gene: NA
V gene: TRBV3-1

CDR3 protein: CASSLTTDQTQYF
CDR3 DNA: TGTGCCAGCAGCTTAACGACGGACCAAACGCAGTATTTT
clone size: few
J gene: TRBJ2-3
D gene: NA
V gene: TRBV7-3

CDR3 protein: CASRGGLAVGNDEQYF
CDR3 DNA: TGTGCCAGCAGAGGAGGACTAGCGGTTGGAAATGACGAGCAGTACTTC
clone size: many
J gene: TRBJ2-7
D gene: TRBD2
V gene: TRBV27

CDR3 protein: CASSLLAWADTQYF
CDR3 DNA: TGTGCCAGCAGTTTATTAGCATGGGCGGATACGCAGTATTTT
clone size: NA
J gene: TRBJ2-3
D gene: NA
V gene: TRBV27

CDR3 protein: CASSQTGLAGVGEQYF
CDR3 DNA: TGTGCCAGCAGTCAGACCGGACTAGCGGGAGTCGGGGAGCAGTACTTC
clone size: NA
J gene: TRBJ2-7
D gene: TRBD2
V gene: TRBV28

CDR3 protein: CASSFRQHSGANVLTF
CDR3 DNA: TGTGCCAGCAGCTTCAGGCAGCACTCTGGGGCCAACGTCCTGACTTTC
clone size: NA
J gene: TRBJ2-6
D gene: NA
V gene: TRBV7-2

CDR3 protein: CASSQGEGGNGNYGYTF
CDR3 DNA: TGTGCCAGCAGCCAAGGGGAAGGGGGGAATGGAAACTATGGCTACACCTTC
clone size: NA
J gene: TRBJ1-2
D gene: NA
V gene: TRBV4-2

CDR3 protein: CASSPREAGTEAFF
CDR3 DNA: TGTGCCAGCAGTCCGCGCGAGGCTGGGACTGAAGCTTTCTTT
clone size: NA
J gene: TRBJ1-1
D gene: NA
V gene: TRBV12-3/TRBV12-4

CDR3 protein: CSASSGTEIEEQYF
CDR3 DNA: TGCAGTGCTAGTTCCGGGACCGAAATTGAGGAGCAGTACTTC
clone size: few
J gene: TRBJ2-7
D gene: NA
V gene: TRBV20-1

CDR3 protein: CASSASQGALNSPLHF
CDR3 DNA: TGTGCCAGCAGTGCTTCACAGGGGGCTCTAAATTCACCCCTCCACTTT
clone size: few
J gene: TRBJ1-6
D gene: TRBD1
V gene: TRBV2

CDR3 protein: CASSYQTGTSWEETQYF
CDR3 DNA: TGTGCCAGCAGTTACCAGACCGGGACTAGTTGGGAAGAGACCCAGTACTTC
clone size: few
J gene: TRBJ2-5
D gene: TRBD2
V gene: TRBV6-2/TRBV6-3

CDR3 protein: CASSVRREGQGEQYF
CDR3 DNA: TGTGCCAGCAGTGTGAGGCGGGAGGGCCAGGGCGAGCAGTACTTC
clone size: NA
J gene: TRBJ2-7
D gene: TRBD2
V gene: TRBV2

CDR3 protein: CASSFGGAYNEQFF
CDR3 DNA: TGTGCCAGCAGCTTCGGGGGAGCCTACAATGAGCAGTTCTTC
clone size: NA
J gene: TRBJ2-1
D gene: NA
V gene: TRBV7-3

CDR3 protein: CASGAPGGGYYEQYF
CDR3 DNA: TGTGCCAGCGGAGCCCCGGGGGGGGGTTACTACGAGCAGTACTTC
clone size: few
J gene: TRBJ2-7
D gene: TRBD2
V gene: TRBV4-2

CDR3 protein: CASKHDRDYTF
CDR3 DNA: TGTGCCAGCAAACACGACAGGGACTACACCTTC
clone size: NA
J gene: TRBJ1-2
D gene: TRBD1
V gene: TRBV6-6

CDR3 protein: CASSQPGQGTGELFF
CDR3 DNA: TGTGCCAGCAGTCAGCCGGGACAGGGTACCGGGGAGCTGTTTTTT
clone size: NA
J gene: TRBJ2-2
D gene: TRBD1
V gene: TRBV28

CDR3 protein: CSARKGFGTEAFF
CDR3 DNA: TGCAGTGCTAGAAAGGGCTTTGGGACTGAAGCTTTCTTT
clone size: NA
J gene: TRBJ1-1
D gene: NA
V gene: TRBV20-1

CDR3 protein: CASRITSAGTQYF
CDR3 DNA: TGTGCCAGCAGGATTACTAGCGCTGGGACCCAGTACTTC
clone size: NA
J gene: TRBJ2-5
D gene: TRBD2
V gene: TRBV12-3/TRBV12-4

CDR3 protein: CASRSTGDYGYTF
CDR3 DNA: TGTGCCAGCAGGTCGACAGGAGATTATGGCTACACCTTC
clone size: NA
J gene: TRBJ1-2
D gene: NA
V gene: TRBV12-3/TRBV12-4

CDR3 protein: CASRDGTSGYTDTQYF
CDR3 DNA: TGTGCCAGCAGGGACGGGACTAGCGGATACACAGATACGCAGTATTTT
clone size: few
J gene: TRBJ2-3
D gene: TRBD2
V gene: TRBV12-3/TRBV12-4

CDR3 protein: CASSGGLVGRETQYF
CDR3 DNA: TGTGCCAGCAGCGGGGGACTAGTTGGGCGAGAGACCCAGTACTTC
clone size: NA
J gene: TRBJ2-5
D gene: TRBD2
V gene: TRBV9

CDR3 protein: CASSLVRSTDTQYF
CDR3 DNA: TGTGCCAGCAGCTTAGTCCGATCCACAGATACGCAGTATTTT
clone size: NA
J gene: TRBJ2-3
D gene: NA
V gene: TRBV7-6

CDR3 protein: CASRVAGSILNEQFF
CDR3 DNA: TGTGCCAGCAGAGTTGCGGGATCAATACTCAATGAGCAGTTCTTC
clone size: NA
J gene: TRBJ2-1
D gene: NA
V gene: TRBV28

CDR3 protein: CASSSYNSPLHF
CDR3 DNA: TGTGCCAGCAGCTCCTATAATTCACCCCTCCACTTT
clone size: few
J gene: TRBJ1-6
D gene: NA
V gene: TRBV6-5

CDR3 protein: CASSLSGAGTDTQYF
CDR3 DNA: TGTGCCAGCAGTTTATCAGGGGCCGGCACAGATACGCAGTATTTT
clone size: once
J gene: TRBJ2-3
D gene: NA
V gene: TRBV12-3/TRBV12-4

CDR3 protein: CASSPPGREQYF
CDR3 DNA: TGTGCCAGCAGTCCCCCGGGACGCGAGCAGTACTTC
clone size: many
J gene: TRBJ2-7
D gene: NA
V gene: TRBV28

CDR3 protein: CASSQEKVWGGEQFF
CDR3 DNA: TGCGCCAGCAGCCAAGAAAAGGTATGGGGTGGTGAGCAGTTCTTC
clone size: NA
J gene: TRBJ2-1
D gene: NA
V gene: TRBV4-3

CDR3 protein: CSARARAGFTYEQYF
CDR3 DNA: TGCAGTGCTAGAGCAAGGGCAGGGTTCACCTACGAGCAGTACTTC
clone size: many
J gene: TRBJ2-7
D gene: NA
V gene: TRBV20-1

CDR3 protein: CSVAGSGANVLTF
CDR3 DNA: TGCAGCGTGGCAGGGTCCGGGGCCAACGTCCTGACTTTC
clone size: few
J gene: TRBJ2-6
D gene: NA
V gene: TRBV29-1